Below are 17 T cell receptor beta chains sequenced from a single sample in a study of cytomegalovirus exposure and HLA in healthy donors. Profiled with immunoSEQ multiplex PCR; TCRdb holds only in-frame clones, not every one. The table shows 110,000 or so clones, with roughly 88% occurring only once. The source material was PBMCs. Every receptor here comes from a man between 18 and 29 years old in good health and CMV-seronegative.

The V call is TRBV28, the J call TRBJ1-4; 10 bases fit TRBD1. Germline values: CDR1 MDHEN, CDR2 SYDVKM. The trim removed 4 bases at V and 7 bases at J, leaving 6 bases unmatched. The CDR3 spans 15 residues. The CDR3 loop reads CASSYDRGRSEKLFF. The CDR3 DNA reads as TGTGCCAGCAGTTACGACAGGGGGCGAAGTGAAAAACTGTTTTTT.

The V call is TRBV30, the J call TRBJ2-7; TRBD1 agrees at 10 bases. Germline CDR1 and CDR2: GTSNPN and SVGIG (reference sequence). J lost 6 bases, V lost 5 bases, and 4 bases had no gene match. The CDR3 consists of 12 residues. CDR3 residues: CAWARTGGEQYF. DNA of the CDR3: TGTGCCTGGGCACGGACAGGGGGCGAGCAGTACTTC.

The table lists this clone with a few counts. V and J are TRBV6-5 and TRBJ1-6; 11 nucleotides match TRBD1. Trimming took 2 bases from V and 8 from J; bases not matched to a gene: 2. The V gene's germline CDR1 is MNHEY and CDR2 SVGAGI. This CDR3 is 15 amino acids long. CDR3 DNA sequence: TGTGCCAGCAGTTACGGGGACAGGGGGGATTCACCCCTCCACTTT. Residues: CASSYGDRGDSPLHF.

The chain combines TRBV6-5 with TRBJ1-5, with D uncertain. Germline V gene data show CDR1 as MNHEY and CDR2 as SVGAGI. This CDR3 has 14 residues. Trimming took 9 bases from V and 0 from J, leaving 12 bases between them. Written as DNA, the CDR3 is TGTGCCAGTTCGACTGAATATAGCAATCAGCCCCAGCATTTT. This encodes CASSTEYSNQPQHF.

J is TRBJ2-1 and V is TRBV21-1; the D segment call TRBD2 is taken from the table without a DNA check. TRBV21-1 is reported as a pseudogene. This CDR3 spans 15 amino acids. The CDR3 region has the DNA TGTGCCAGCAGCAAATGGGCTAGCGGGAGGACCGAGCAGTTCTTC. Translating gives CASSKWASGRTEQFF.

The chain recombines TRBV4-3 with TRBJ2-2; D might be TRBD2 (6 bases). CDR1 LGHNA and CDR2 YSLEER come from the germline V gene. Between the trimmed V and J ends, which lost 4 bases and 4 bases, there was a span of 16 bases. The CDR3 has 16 residues. The CDR3 protein is CASSPHRRGGTGELFF. Written as DNA, the CDR3 is TGCGCCAGCAGCCCCCATCGGAGGGGTGGCACCGGGGAGCTGTTTTTT.

V gene TRBV11-2 combines with J gene TRBJ1-1, with D unclear. Trimming took 5 bases from V and 0 from J, leaving 13 bases between them. In germline, CDR1 is SGHAT, CDR2 FQNNGV. The CDR3 has 15 amino acids. The CDR3, as DNA: TGTGCCAGCAGCGGGAGACTAGGATTGAACACTGAAGCTTTCTTT. Protein product: CASSGRLGLNTEAFF.

The J gene is TRBJ2-6, the V gene TRBV19; D ambiguous. The CDR3 runs to 15 residues. V was shortened by 7 bases and J by 3 bases, with 13 bases between the two germline ends. The germline CDR1 and CDR2 sequences are LNHDA and SQIVND (reference sequence). This chain's CDR3 is CASTQLMVGANVLTF. DNA of the CDR3: TGTGCCAGTACTCAACTTATGGTTGGGGCCAACGTCCTGACTTTC.

The CDR3 sequence: CATLPKRGSPVGELFF. In DNA, the CDR3 is TGTGCCACCCTCCCGAAGCGGGGAAGTCCTGTCGGGGAGCTGTTTTTT. J is TRBJ2-2 and V is TRBV15, with 7 bases aligning to TRBD2. Germline loops: CDR1 LNHNV, CDR2 YYDKDF (reference sequence). The CDR3 is 16 residues long. Trimming removed 8 bases from V and 7 bases from J; junction bases left unmatched: 16.

V is TRBV11-3 and J is TRBJ2-1, with D perhaps matching TRBD2 (7 bases). Per the germline V gene, CDR1 is SGHNT and CDR2 is YENEEA. This CDR3 has 16 residues. V was clipped by 7 bases and J by 7 bases, with 23 bases between them. CDR3 amino acids: CASTKGGAGQKNEQFF. As DNA, the CDR3 is TGTGCCAGCACTAAAGGGGGGGCAGGTCAGAAAAATGAGCAGTTCTTC.

The J gene is TRBJ1-2, the V gene TRBV2; D is unresolved. The CDR3 loop spans 14 amino acids. Between the trimmed V and J ends, which lost 0 bases and 6 bases, there was a span of 11 bases. The germline gives CDR1 SNHLY, CDR2 FYNNEI. The CDR3 reads CASSEARGRDGYTF. The CDR3 nucleotides are TGTGCCAGCAGTGAAGCGCGGGGTAGGGATGGCTACACCTTC.

The rearrangement joins TRBV11-2 to TRBJ1-6; D call uncertain. The V end was cut by 0 bases, the J end by 6 bases, with 9 bases between. CDR1 is SGHAT, CDR2 FQNNGV, per germline. This CDR3 has 15 residues. CDR3 bases: TGTGCCAGCAGCTTAGATCCCCAGGTTAATTCACCCCTCCACTTT. It specifies CASSLDPQVNSPLHF.

CDR3 protein: CASSSPGQTNQPQHF. The DNA for the CDR3 is TGTGCCAGCAGTTCCCCGGGACAGACAAATCAGCCCCAGCATTTT. This chain uses TRBV28 with TRBJ1-5; 7 bases are shared with TRBD1. The CDR3 consists of 15 residues. Losses at the gene ends were 4 bases for V and 4 bases for J; bases not matched to a gene: 7. Germline loops: CDR1 MDHEN, CDR2 SYDVKM. Full variable domain (remainder filled in from reference TRBV28 and TRBJ1-5): DVKVTQSSRYLVKRTGEKVFLECVQDMDHENMFWYRQDPGLGLRLIYFSYDVKMKEKGDIPEGYSVSREKKERFSLILESASTNQTSMYLCASSSPGQTNQPQHFGDGTRLSIL.

The rearrangement joins TRBV5-1 to TRBJ2-1, with 7 bases matching TRBD2. V gave up 0 bases and J gave up 8 bases; unmatched junction bases: 11. CDR3 size: 16 residues. Germline CDR1 SGHRS, CDR2 YFSETQ. In DNA, the CDR3 is TGCGCCAGCAGCTTGGGATCCAGCGGGGATGGTTATGAGCAGTTCTTC. Its protein product is CASSLGSSGDGYEQFF.

V usage is TRBV5-6 and J usage is TRBJ1-2; no reliable D call. This CDR3 spans 17 amino acids. The V gene lost 0 bases and the J gene lost 7 bases, with 22 bases spanning the gap. Per the germline V gene, CDR1 is SGHDT and CDR2 is YYEEEE. The chain's CDR3 is CASSLGATFPRQGGYTF. The DNA of the CDR3 is TGTGCCAGCAGCTTGGGGGCGACCTTCCCCCGGCAAGGTGGCTACACCTTC.

The V gene is TRBV11-2, the J gene TRBJ2-7; 9 bases are shared with TRBD1. The CDR3 consists of 17 residues. V lost 5 bases to trimming and J lost 0 bases; unmatched junction nucleotides: 11. CDR1 and CDR2 (germline): SGHAT, FQNNGV. For the CDR3, the DNA is TGTGCCAGCAGCGCATTTCACCGGGACAGGGCCTCCTACGAGCAGTACTTC. Residues: CASSAFHRDRASYEQYF.

V gene TRBV28 combines with J gene TRBJ2-2; 7 nucleotides align to TRBD1. Losses at the gene ends were 6 bases for V and 6 bases for J; bases not matched to a gene: 7. Germline CDR1 and CDR2: MDHEN and SYDVKM. The CDR3 sequence is 14 residues long. The CDR3 region is CASRPQGSSGELFF. As DNA, the CDR3 is TGTGCCAGCAGGCCACAGGGGTCTTCCGGGGAGCTGTTTTTT.